Listed here are 9 T cell receptor beta chains from one sample, sequenced in a study of cytotoxic CD8 clonotypes in ibrutinib-treated CLL. Profiling relied on immunoSEQ multiplex PCR, and the TCRdb table lists in-frame clones only, not all of them. This table holds around 200,000 clones, more than 75% found once. Sequenced material: PBMCs, taken after 12 months of ibrutinib treatment. Source of these receptors: a human donor with chronic lymphocytic leukemia.

In its sample, this clone was seen once. The V call is TRBV29-1, the J call TRBJ2-7; D is undetermined. The CDR3 length is 12 residues. Germline values: CDR1 SQVTM, CDR2 ANQGSEA. Trimming took 5 bases from V and 6 from J, leaving 14 bases between them. This chain's CDR3 is CSVRSGSLEQYF. The DNA for the CDR3 is TGCAGCGTTCGGTCAGGCTCCCTCGAGCAGTACTTC.

A few counts support this clone. The chain combines TRBV6-5 with TRBJ2-7; D gene unclear. Germline V gene data show CDR1 as MNHEY and CDR2 as SVGAGI. With 3 bases removed from V and 4 bases from J, the gap between germline ends came to 10 bases. The CDR3 loop spans 13 amino acids. The CDR3 reads CASSYLGQYEQYF. In nucleotides, the CDR3 is TGTGCCAGCAGTTATTTAGGGCAATACGAGCAGTACTTC.

The genes are TRBV15 and TRBJ2-7; tentatively, D is TRBD1 (6 bases). The V end lost 1 base, the J end lost 1 base, and 17 bases lay between the germline ends. CDR1 and CDR2 (germline): LNHNV, YYDKDF (reference sequence). The CDR3 sequence is 17 residues long. The CDR3 DNA sequence: TGTGCCACCAGCAGAGGTGGCGTGGGCAGGGGTTCCTACGAGCAGTACTTC. This encodes CATSRGGVGRGSYEQYF.

The J gene is TRBJ2-1, the V gene TRBV25-1, with D uncertain. V shed 4 bases and J shed 4 bases, with 2 bases lying between them. The CDR3 length is 11 residues. In germline, CDR1 is MGHDK, CDR2 SYGVNS. CDR3 amino acids: CASSAYNEQFF. For the CDR3, the DNA is TGTGCCAGCAGTGCATACAATGAGCAGTTCTTC.

J is TRBJ2-5 and V is TRBV30; 7 bases line up with TRBD1. Trimming removed 0 bases from V and 5 bases from J; junction bases left unmatched: 3. Germline V gene data show CDR1 as GTSNPN and CDR2 as SVGIG (reference sequence). The CDR3 is 13 residues long. CDR3 region: CAWSVGRGETQYF. In DNA form, the CDR3 reads TGTGCCTGGAGTGTGGGCAGGGGGGAGACCCAGTACTTC.

The chain combines TRBV4-1 with TRBJ1-4; D gene unclear. From germline, CDR1 is MGHRA and CDR2 YSYEKL. The CDR3 extends over 15 amino acids. V lost 4 bases, J lost 11 bases, and 20 bases lay in between. The CDR3 region has the DNA TGCGCCAGCAGCCCGGTCGGGAGCGTCGATGGGAAACTGTTTTTT. Protein product: CASSPVGSVDGKLFF.

V and J are TRBV6-1 and TRBJ1-3; D gene unclear. This CDR3 spans 13 amino acids. Germline V lookup: CDR1 MNHNS, CDR2 SASEGT. Trimming removed 2 bases at V and 3 bases at J, with 5 bases between. DNA of the CDR3: TGTGCCAGCAGTGAACTCGTTGGAAACACCATATATTTT. This gives the protein CASSELVGNTIYF.

The V call is TRBV27, the J call TRBJ1-2; D perhaps matches TRBD1 (6 bases). The germline gives CDR1 MNHEY, CDR2 SMNVEV (reference sequence). The CDR3 has 13 amino acids. The V end was cut by 4 bases, the J end by 1 base, with 7 bases between. CDR3 protein: CASSYRVNYGYTF. CDR3 nucleotide sequence: TGTGCCAGCAGTTACAGGGTTAACTATGGCTACACCTTC.

The chain recombines TRBV5-1 with TRBJ2-5, with 8 nucleotides matching TRBD1. There are 19 residues in the CDR3. The V and J ends lost 1 base and 0 bases, in that order; junction bases with no gene match: 14. The germline CDR1 and CDR2 sequences are SGHRS and YFSETQ. CDR3 in amino acids: CASSLQGASWSSYQETQYF. The CDR3 nucleotides are TGCGCCAGCAGCTTGCAGGGGGCGAGCTGGTCTAGCTACCAAGAGACCCAGTACTTC.